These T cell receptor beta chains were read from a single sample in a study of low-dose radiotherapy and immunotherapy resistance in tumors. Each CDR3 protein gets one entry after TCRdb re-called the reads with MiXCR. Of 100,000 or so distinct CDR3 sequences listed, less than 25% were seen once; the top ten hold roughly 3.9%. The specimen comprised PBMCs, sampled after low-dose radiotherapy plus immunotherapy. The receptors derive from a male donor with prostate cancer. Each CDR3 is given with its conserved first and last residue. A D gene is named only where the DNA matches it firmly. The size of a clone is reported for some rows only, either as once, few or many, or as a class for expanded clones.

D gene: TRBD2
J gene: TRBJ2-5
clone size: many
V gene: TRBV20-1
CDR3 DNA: TGCAGTGCTAGAGATCCTTTTGCGGGGGACCAAGAGACCCAGTACTTC
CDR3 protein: CSARDPFAGDQETQYF

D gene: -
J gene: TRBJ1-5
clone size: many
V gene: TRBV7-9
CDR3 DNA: TGTGCCAGCAGCCCCCAAGGGAGTCAGCCCCAGCATTTT
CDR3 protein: CASSPQGSQPQHF

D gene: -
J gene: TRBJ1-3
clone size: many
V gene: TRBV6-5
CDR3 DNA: TGTGCCAGCAGTTACACAGGGTCCACTGGAGACACCATATATTTT
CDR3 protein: CASSYTGSTGDTIYF

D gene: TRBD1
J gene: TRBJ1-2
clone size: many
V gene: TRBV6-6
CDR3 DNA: TGTGCCAGCAGACTTGACAGGGAAAGTGGCTACACCTTC
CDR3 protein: CASRLDRESGYTF

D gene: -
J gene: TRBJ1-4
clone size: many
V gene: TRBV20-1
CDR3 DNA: TGCAGTGCTAGAGGCCCCATTGAAAAACTGTTTTTT
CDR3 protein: CSARGPIEKLFF

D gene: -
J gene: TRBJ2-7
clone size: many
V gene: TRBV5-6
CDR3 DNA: TGTGCCAGCAGCCCCGGGTCGGCCGGGAAGCAGTACTTC
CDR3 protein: CASSPGSAGKQYF

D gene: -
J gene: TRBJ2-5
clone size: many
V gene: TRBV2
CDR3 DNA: TGTGCCATCTTGTACCACGAACAAGAGACCCAGTACTTC
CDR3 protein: CAILYHEQETQYF

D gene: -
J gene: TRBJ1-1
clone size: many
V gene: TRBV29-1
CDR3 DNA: TGCAGCTCACGGTGGGGGAACACTGAAGCTTTCTTT
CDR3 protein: CSSRWGNTEAFF

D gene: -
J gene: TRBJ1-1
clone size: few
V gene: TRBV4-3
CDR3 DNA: TGCGCCAGCAGCCAAGGAGGTCGGACTGAAGCTTTCTTT
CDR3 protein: CASSQGGRTEAFF

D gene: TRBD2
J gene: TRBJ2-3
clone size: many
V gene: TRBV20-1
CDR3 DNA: TGCAGTGCCCCCTCCCCACTAGCGGGGCCCACAGATACGCAGTATTTT
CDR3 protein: CSAPSPLAGPTDTQYF

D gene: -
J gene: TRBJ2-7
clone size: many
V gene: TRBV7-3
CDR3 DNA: TGTGCCAGCAGTCCTCCCGCTACCTACGAGCAGTACTTC
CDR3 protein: CASSPPATYEQYF

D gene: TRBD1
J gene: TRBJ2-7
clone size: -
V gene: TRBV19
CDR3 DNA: TGTGCCAGTAGTGGGACAGGTATTGGGAGATACGAGCAGTACTTC
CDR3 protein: CASSGTGIGRYEQYF

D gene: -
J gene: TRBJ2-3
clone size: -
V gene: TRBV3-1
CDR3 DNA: TGTGCCAGCAGCCCCCAGGTCAGCACAGATACGCAGTATTTT
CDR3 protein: CASSPQVSTDTQYF

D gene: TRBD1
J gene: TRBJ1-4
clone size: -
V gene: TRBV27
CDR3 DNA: TGTGCCAGCAAGATGGACAGGGTTGGTAATGAAAAACTGTTTTTT
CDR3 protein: CASKMDRVGNEKLFF

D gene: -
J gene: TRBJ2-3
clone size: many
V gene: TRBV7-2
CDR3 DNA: TGTGCCAGCAGCTTAGGACATTCGACAGATACGCAGTATTTT
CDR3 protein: CASSLGHSTDTQYF

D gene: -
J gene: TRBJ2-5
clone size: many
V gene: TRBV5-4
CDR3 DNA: TGTGCCAGCAGCTTGTCGAGGGGGGCGGAGGTGGAGACCCAGTACTTC
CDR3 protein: CASSLSRGAEVETQYF

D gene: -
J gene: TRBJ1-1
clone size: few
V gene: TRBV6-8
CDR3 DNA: TGTGCCAGCAGTTACTCGTCGGGCATGAACACTGAAGCTTTCTTT
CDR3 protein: CASSYSSGMNTEAFF

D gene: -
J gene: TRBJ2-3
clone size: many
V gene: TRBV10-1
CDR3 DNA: TGCGCCAGCAGTGAGCCCGGCAGACCAGATACGCAGTATTTT
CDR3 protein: CASSEPGRPDTQYF

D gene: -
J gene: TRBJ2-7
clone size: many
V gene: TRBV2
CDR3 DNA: TGTGCCAGCGGGGGAGAGTACGAGCAGTACTTC
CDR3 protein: CASGGEYEQYF

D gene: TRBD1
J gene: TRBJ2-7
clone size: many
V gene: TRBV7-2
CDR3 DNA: TGTGCCAGCAGCGTCCCGGGACAGGGGGCGCTTGAGCAGTACTTC
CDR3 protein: CASSVPGQGALEQYF

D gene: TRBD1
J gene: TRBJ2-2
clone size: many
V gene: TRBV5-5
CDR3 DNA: TGTGCCAGCAGCTCCCCGGGTGGGACAGGGAACACCGGGGAGCTGTTTTTT
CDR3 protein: CASSSPGGTGNTGELFF

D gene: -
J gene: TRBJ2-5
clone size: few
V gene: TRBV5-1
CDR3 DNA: TGCGCCAGCAGCTTGGTTGGCTGGTCGGAGACCCAGTACTTC
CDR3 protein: CASSLVGWSETQYF

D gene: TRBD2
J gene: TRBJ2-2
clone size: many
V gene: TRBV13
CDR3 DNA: TGTGCCAGCAGCCCAGACGGGACTAGCGGGCGCGCGAACACCGGGGAGCTGTTTTTT
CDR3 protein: CASSPDGTSGRANTGELFF

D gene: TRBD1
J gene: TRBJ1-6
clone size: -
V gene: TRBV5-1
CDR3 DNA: TGCGCCAGCAGCTTGGAGGGCAGGGGGTTTTCACCCCTCCACTTT
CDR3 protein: CASSLEGRGFSPLHF